The 18 T cell receptor beta chains below all came from one sample that was sequenced in a study of regulatory T cells in long-lasting Graves disease. The time point denotes: newly diagnosed GD, antithyroid drugs for less than 3 months. With RNA extracted from PBMCs as input, the TCR library was made. Arm-PCR of CDR3 regions and iRepertoire HTBI primers were used to build TCR beta libraries. Each CDR3 protein is one row after TCRdb ran MiXCR on the multiplex PCR reads. The sample lists a few hundred thousand distinct CDR3 sequences, 16% occurring once. These data were likewise used in another study, on T cells in Graves' hyperthyroidism and ophthalmopathy.

Here the sequenced sample was peripheral blood mononuclear cells (PBMCs), taken at new diagnosis, from a patient treated with antithyroid drugs. Receptors were obtained from a man aged 35 to 55 with Graves disease.

This clonotype was counted ten times or more. The chain links TRBV11-3 to TRBJ2-1; 8 positions agree with TRBD2. Trimming removed 0 bases from V and 9 bases from J; junction bases left unmatched: 7. The V gene's germline CDR1 is SGHNT and CDR2 YENEEA. The CDR3 is 15 amino acids. CDR3 sequence: CASSLDPGLAGEQFF. Written as DNA, the CDR3 is TGTGCCAGCAGCTTAGACCCCGGACTAGCCGGTGAGCAGTTCTTC.

The chain joins TRBV11-2 to TRBJ2-5, with unresolved D. Trimming removed 0 bases at V and 2 bases at J, with 13 bases between. The CDR3 covers 16 residues. The germline gives CDR1 SGHAT, CDR2 FQNNGV. The CDR3 sequence is CASSLEAQAAQETQYF. Written as DNA, the CDR3 is TGTGCCAGCAGCTTAGAAGCTCAGGCTGCACAAGAGACCCAGTACTTC.

The CDR3 is CASSLSGTEETQYF. The CDR3 region has the DNA TGCGCCAGCAGCTTATCCGGGACAGAAGAGACCCAGTACTTC. The chain has TRBV5-1 and TRBJ2-5; 7 bases agree with TRBD1. Germline CDR1 is SGHRS and CDR2 is YFSETQ. The CDR3 runs to 14 residues. V shed 2 bases, J shed 3 bases, and the junction held 4 bases outside the gene matches.

This CDR3 reads CAWSHLGAANTGELFF. The CDR3 coding sequence is TGTGCCTGGAGTCACCTAGGAGCCGCGAACACCGGGGAGCTGTTTTTT. The chain carries TRBV30 and TRBJ2-2; D not resolved. The V gene lost 2 bases and the J gene lost 0 bases, with 13 bases spanning the gap. CDR1 and CDR2 (germline): GTSNPN, SVGIG (reference sequence). This CDR3 contains 16 residues. The entire variable domain, with the rest obtained from reference TRBV30 and TRBJ2-2, is as follows: SQTIHQWPATLVQPVGSPLSLECTVEGTSNPNLYWYRQAAGRGLQLLFYSVGIGQISSEVPQNLSASRPQDRQFILSSKKLLLSDSGFYLCAWSHLGAANTGELFFGEGSRLTVL.

The chain employs TRBV15 and TRBJ2-3; perhaps TRBD1 as D (6 bases). The CDR3 is 13 amino acids. Germline V gene sequence: CDR1 LNHNV, CDR2 YYDKDF (reference sequence). V shed 0 bases and J shed 14 bases, with 15 bases lying between them. In DNA form, the CDR3 reads TGTGCCACCAGCAGAGATCTACAGGGCCGCGGGTATTTT. This encodes CATSRDLQGRGYF.

This clonotype was observed many times. V is TRBV7-2 and J is TRBJ1-5; 8 nucleotides line up with TRBD1. The germline gives CDR1 SGHTA, CDR2 FQGNSA. After removal of 1 base from V and 6 bases from J, the junction contained 2 bases not matched to a gene. There are 14 residues in the CDR3. The CDR3, as DNA: TGTGCCAGCAGCTTAGGGGACAGGACTCAGCCCCAGCATTTT. It codes for CASSLGDRTQPQHF.

This clonotype was recorded many times. V gene TRBV28 combines with J gene TRBJ2-3; tentatively, D is TRBD1 (5 bases). The CDR3 has 12 amino acids. Deletions cut 6 bases from V and 5 bases from J, with 9 bases between. CDR1 is MDHEN and CDR2 is SYDVKM in the germline V gene. The CDR3 nucleotides read TGTGCCAGCAGAAAAGGGGAAGATACGCAGTATTTT. Residues: CASRKGEDTQYF. The variable domain in full, with the rest retrieved from reference TRBV28 and TRBJ2-3, is DVKVTQSSRYLVKRTGEKVFLECVQDMDHENMFWYRQDPGLGLRLIYFSYDVKMKEKGDIPEGYSVSREKKERFSLILESASTNQTSMYLCASRKGEDTQYFGPGTRLTVL.

J is TRBJ2-7 and V is TRBV11-2; D not certain. The CDR3 is 14 amino acids. Germline CDR1 and CDR2: SGHAT and FQNNGV. The V end was cut by 3 bases, the J end by 6 bases, with 15 bases between. In nucleotides, the CDR3 is TGTGCCAGCAGCTTTTCTTTTTCCCCCAGCGAGCAGTACTTC. This encodes CASSFSFSPSEQYF. The full variable domain, with the rest looked up from reference TRBV11-2 and TRBJ2-7, is EAGVAQSPRYKIIEKRQSVAFWCNPISGHATLYWYQQILGQGPKLLIQFQNNGVVDDSQLPKDRFSAERLKGVDSTLKIQPAKLEDSAVYLCASSFSFSPSEQYFGPGTRLTVT.

The rearrangement uses TRBV7-3 and TRBJ1-2, with a possible D match to TRBD1 (6 bases). The ends were cut back, 4 bases at V and 8 bases at J, with 14 bases in the middle. The CDR3 loop spans 13 amino acids. Germline CDR1 and CDR2: SGHTA and FQGTGA. The CDR3 DNA reads as TGTGCCAGCAGCTCGGGGGGCCCGGAGGGCTACACCTTC. This translates into CASSSGGPEGYTF.

This clonotype showed up many times. V and J are TRBV12-3 or TRBV12-4 and TRBJ1-3, with D uncertain. V was trimmed by 5 bases and J by 4 bases, leaving 0 bases between them. CDR3 size: 10 residues. The DNA for the CDR3 is TGTGCCAGCAGTGGAAACACCATATATTTT. It is translated as CASSGNTIYF.

This clonotype was seen at least ten times. The chain has TRBV7-9 and TRBJ1-1; no firm D call. Germline V gene data show CDR1 as SEHNR and CDR2 as FQNEAQ (reference sequence). Trimming pared 9 bases from V and 1 base from J, leaving 9 bases between. The CDR3 is 12 amino acids. CDR3 bases: TGTGCCAGTACCAGTGGGAACACTGAAGCTTTCTTT. It codes for CASTSGNTEAFF.

Ten or more counts support this clonotype. This chain connects TRBV3-1 to TRBJ2-1, with no clear D. Trimming stripped 2 bases from V and 10 bases from J, with 12 bases between. Germline CDR1 and CDR2: LGHDT and YNNKEL (reference sequence). CDR3 length: 13 residues. For the CDR3, the DNA is TGTGCCAGCAGCCAATTCCTAGGTAGCGAGCAGTTCTTC. It is translated as CASSQFLGSEQFF.

This clonotype has more than one count but fewer than ten. Since the CDR3 does not end with the conserved phenylalanine or tryptophan, this likely comes from a read error. The rearrangement uses TRBV15 and TRBJ2-7; TRBD1 aligns across 9 bases. With 5 bases clipped from V and 3 bases from J, the junction kept 5 bases outside the gene matches. Germline V CDR1 and CDR2: LNHNV, YYDKDF (reference sequence). This CDR3 comprises 14 residues. In DNA, the CDR3 is TGTGCCACCAGCTCTAGGACAGGGGACTACGAGCAGTACTCC. Translating gives CATSSRTGDYEQYS.

DNA of the CDR3: TGTGCCAGCAGTTCAGGGCCCACCGGGGAGCTGTTTTTT. Its translation: CASSSGPTGELFF. The chain combines TRBV28 with TRBJ2-2; D might be TRBD1 (5 bases). There are 13 residues in the CDR3. Per the germline V gene, CDR1 is MDHEN and CDR2 is SYDVKM. Between the trimmed V and J ends, which lost 4 bases and 4 bases, there was a span of 7 bases.

This clonotype was detected only a few times. The chain has TRBV6-2 or TRBV6-3 and TRBJ1-4; no reliable D call. There are 17 residues in the CDR3. The germline V gene encodes CDR1 MNHEY and CDR2 SVGEGT. Trimming took off 6 bases at V and 0 bases at J, with 17 bases between the two ends. In nucleotides, the CDR3 is TGTGCCAGCAGCGAAAGGAGGGCGCAATCAACTAATGAAAAACTGTTTTTT. It specifies CASSERRAQSTNEKLFF.

This clonotype was observed at least ten times. CDR3 coding DNA: TGCAGCGCCCGCGGAATGTCCGATACGCAGTATTTT. This sequence encodes CSARGMSDTQYF. The rearrangement joins TRBV29-1 to TRBJ2-3; D unresolved. The germline V gene encodes CDR1 SQVTM and CDR2 ANQGSEA. The CDR3 totals 12 residues. With 7 bases removed from V and 6 bases from J, the gap between germline ends came to 14 bases.

The chain has TRBV5-1 and TRBJ1-2; D not resolved. From germline, CDR1 is SGHRS and CDR2 YFSETQ. Trimming stripped 0 bases from V and 3 bases from J, with 12 bases between. The CDR3 extends over 15 amino acids. The CDR3 here is CASSLVRGQDYGYTF. CDR3 nucleotide sequence: TGCGCCAGCAGCTTGGTGAGAGGGCAGGACTATGGCTACACCTTC.

This clonotype showed up many times. This chain connects TRBV11-2 to TRBJ1-5; the D is unclear. In germline, CDR1 is SGHAT, CDR2 FQNNGV. The V gene lost 1 base and the J gene lost 1 base, with 8 bases spanning the gap. This CDR3 comprises 15 residues. The CDR3 region has the DNA TGTGCCAGCAGCTTAGGGCGGAGAAGCAATCAGCCCCAGCATTTT. Translating gives CASSLGRRSNQPQHF.